The 17 T cell receptor beta chains listed next were all sequenced from one sample in a study of blood T cell repertoires in COVID-19. TCRdb keeps only in-frame clones here, not all; method: immunoSEQ multiplex PCR. The sample holds 55,000 to 75,000 clones; 82% are singletons and the top ten take roughly 15%. Specimen: peripheral blood. Receptor source: a man older than 75 with active COVID-19.

This clone was found many times. The chain employs TRBV9 and TRBJ1-3; 9 bases align to TRBD1. With V trimmed by 3 bases and J by 4 bases, 5 bases remained unmatched. The CDR3 runs to 15 residues. CDR1 is SGDLS and CDR2 is YYNGEE in the germline V gene. As DNA, the CDR3 is TGTGCCAGCAGCGGAATGGGACAGGGCGGAAACACCATATATTTT. Residues: CASSGMGQGGNTIYF.

This rearrangement joins TRBV6-5 to TRBJ2-5; TRBD2 might be the D (6 bases). CDR3 length: 16 residues. Germline CDR1 is MNHEY and CDR2 is SVGAGI. The V end lost 1 base, the J end lost 1 base, and 13 bases lay between the germline ends. The CDR3 reads CASSYYFSSVQETQYF. The CDR3 nucleotides read TGTGCCAGCAGTTACTACTTTTCTAGCGTCCAAGAGACCCAGTACTTC.

The V call is TRBV7-8, the J call TRBJ2-6; tentative D call: TRBD2 (5 bases). The V end lost 6 bases, the J end lost 7 bases, and 16 bases lay between the germline ends. CDR1 and CDR2 from the germline V gene are SGHVS and FQNEAQ. The CDR3 consists of 15 residues. The CDR3 nucleotides read TGTGCCAGCAGGGATACTGGCCGGGGTGCCAACGTCCTGACTTTC. Translated, it gives CASRDTGRGANVLTF. The full variable domain, with the rest looked up from reference TRBV7-8 and TRBJ2-6, is GAGVSQSPRYKVAKRGQDVALRCDPISGHVSLFWYQQALGQGPEFLTYFQNEAQLDKSGLPSDRFFAERPEGSVSTLKIQRTQQEDSAVYLCASRDTGRGANVLTFGAGSRLTVL.

V usage is TRBV9 and J usage is TRBJ2-3; D perhaps matches TRBD2 (6 bases). Trimming removed 4 bases from V and 1 base from J, with 16 bases in between. From germline, CDR1 is SGDLS and CDR2 YYNGEE. The CDR3 runs 16 residues. In DNA form, the CDR3 reads TGTGCCAGCAGCCCCCGGGCGGGGTCCGGCACAGATACGCAGTATTTT. The encoded protein is CASSPRAGSGTDTQYF.

The V gene is TRBV19, the J gene TRBJ2-1; 8 positions match TRBD1. This CDR3 spans 14 amino acids. Germline values: CDR1 LNHDA, CDR2 SQIVND (reference sequence). Unmatched junction bases numbered 0, after V lost 1 base and J lost 4 bases. The DNA for the CDR3 is TGTGCCAGTAGTATAGGGACAGGGTACAATGAGCAGTTCTTC. Protein product: CASSIGTGYNEQFF.

The chain employs TRBV11-3 and TRBJ2-3; D is unresolved. The CDR3 runs to 15 residues. CDR1 SGHNT and CDR2 YENEEA come from the germline V gene. Trimming took 2 bases from V and 0 from J, leaving 9 bases between them. The CDR3 DNA reads TGTGCCAGCAGCTTATCCCAGGCTAGCACAGATACGCAGTATTTT. Translation gives CASSLSQASTDTQYF.

The chain carries TRBV7-2 and TRBJ2-1; D perhaps matches TRBD2 (6 bases). Germline V lookup: CDR1 SGHTA, CDR2 FQGNSA. The CDR3 covers 14 residues. Trimming cost V 4 bases and J 6 bases, with 13 bases left between them. Written as DNA, the CDR3 is TGTGCCAGCAGCTCTAGCCGGGGGTTCAATGAGCAGTTCTTC. Translated, it gives CASSSSRGFNEQFF.

The rearrangement links TRBV7-2 to TRBJ2-2; perhaps TRBD1 as D (6 bases). Per germline, CDR1 SGHTA and CDR2 FQGNSA. V dropped 5 bases and J dropped 3 bases, with 10 bases sitting between them. This CDR3 has 14 residues. CDR3 in amino acids: CASSRAGDTGELFF. DNA of the CDR3: TGTGCCAGCAGCCGCGCAGGGGACACCGGGGAGCTGTTTTTT.

The genes are TRBV10-3 and TRBJ2-7, with 7 bases identical to TRBD2. This CDR3 contains 12 residues. V lost 8 bases, J lost 1 base, and 2 bases stayed unmatched. Germline V CDR1 and CDR2: ENHRY, SYGVKD. CDR3 region: CAIGGVSYEQYF. Here the CDR3 DNA reads TGTGCCATCGGGGGGGTGTCCTACGAGCAGTACTTC.

The CDR3 DNA is TGTGCCAGCAGCCGACAGGGGGCCTCTCTTTACAATGAGCAGTTCTTC. Protein sequence: CASSRQGASLYNEQFF. The chain combines TRBV3-1 (or the pseudogene TRBV3-2) with TRBJ2-1; TRBD1 matches 10 bases. The ends lost 4 bases at V and 4 bases at J; junction bases unmatched: 7. This CDR3 is built from 16 residues. Germline V gene data show CDR1 as LGHDT and CDR2 as YNNKEL (reference sequence).

This chain joins TRBV28 and TRBJ2-7; no reliable D call. V was pared by 1 base and J by 6 bases, with 7 bases between. This CDR3 contains 12 residues. CDR1 MDHEN and CDR2 SYDVKM come from the germline V gene. The CDR3 here is CASSLSLPEQYF. The CDR3 DNA is TGTGCCAGCAGTTTATCCCTCCCCGAGCAGTACTTC.

The chain carries TRBV4-3 and TRBJ2-1; the D gene is possibly TRBD1 (5 bases). CDR1 and CDR2 (germline): LGHNA, YSLEER. The CDR3 loop spans 14 amino acids. V lost 1 base, J lost 6 bases, and 10 bases lay in between. The CDR3 sequence: CASSQGGRSNEQFF. Here the CDR3 DNA reads TGCGCCAGCAGCCAAGGGGGCCGGTCCAATGAGCAGTTCTTC.

The gene calls are TRBV4-3 and TRBJ2-1; 13 bases align to TRBD2. The CDR3 runs to 19 residues. The germline V gene encodes CDR1 LGHNA and CDR2 YSLEER. V gave up 5 bases and J gave up 8 bases; unmatched junction bases: 18. Here the CDR3 reads CASSERTSGGEYWSDEQFF. The DNA for the CDR3 is TGCGCCAGCAGCGAACGAACTAGCGGGGGGGAATACTGGTCTGATGAGCAGTTCTTC.

The rearrangement links TRBV6-1 to TRBJ1-1, with a tentative D call TRBD1 (5 bases). The germline V gene has CDR1 MNHNS and CDR2 SASEGT. The V end lost 1 base, the J end lost 7 bases, and 13 bases lay between the germline ends. The CDR3 sequence is 14 residues long. CDR3 region: CASSEVGTALEAFF. CDR3 in DNA: TGTGCCAGCAGTGAAGTCGGGACTGCTCTTGAAGCTTTCTTT.

This chain links TRBV2 with TRBJ1-6; possibly TRBD1 for D (5 bases). The ends were cut back, 6 bases at V and 9 bases at J, with 18 bases in the middle. This CDR3 region has 15 residues. Looked up from germline, CDR1 is SNHLY and CDR2 is FYNNEI. CDR3 sequence reads: CASRAIGDYGSPLHF. CDR3 coding DNA: TGTGCCAGCAGAGCCATTGGGGACTATGGTTCACCCCTCCACTTT.

The chain is built from TRBV6-1 and TRBJ2-3; TRBD2 agrees at 11 bases. The length of the CDR3 is 18 residues. Germline assignment: CDR1 MNHNS and CDR2 SASEGT. V gave up 4 bases and J gave up 1 base; unmatched junction bases: 10. DNA for the CDR3: TGTGCCAGCAGTGGGGGGCGACTAGCGGGGTTTGGCACAGATACGCAGTATTTT. It translates to CASSGGRLAGFGTDTQYF.

This clone was detected a few times. The CDR3 nucleotides are TGTGCCAGCAGTTACTTCCCGGGGATGAACACTGAAGCTTTCTTT. Protein sequence: CASSYFPGMNTEAFF. This chain connects TRBV6-5 to TRBJ1-1; D gene uncertain. Trimming pared 1 base from V and 0 bases from J, leaving 9 bases between. Germline V gene data show CDR1 as MNHEY and CDR2 as SVGAGI. This CDR3 is 15 amino acids long.